The rows below give T cell receptor beta chains drawn from one sample of a study of blood T cell repertoires in COVID-19. The table came from immunoSEQ multiplex PCR; TCRdb's copy has only in-frame clones and leaves some out. Of 10,000 to 15,000 clones detected, around 82% appear once; the ten largest clones hold about 35%. The sample comprised peripheral blood. These receptor sequences come from a human donor in a cohort sampled during active COVID-19. CDR3s include the opening cysteine and the closing phenylalanine or tryptophan. D genes are given only for firm matches. Clone size is given for some rows only: seen once, a few or many times, or a class if the clone is expanded.

d_call,v_call,j_call,clone_size,cdr3_nt,cdr3_aa
.,TRBV28,TRBJ2-7,.,TGTGCCACCACGGGATACTATTTAGACGAGCAGTACTTC,CATTGYYLDEQYF
TRBD1,TRBV11-2,TRBJ1-5,.,TGTGCCAGCAGCCAAATACACAGGGGATATGGCAATCAGCCCCAGCATTTT,CASSQIHRGYGNQPQHF
.,TRBV3-1/TRBV3-2,TRBJ1-1,.,TGTGCGACGCAGGGGTACACTGAAGCTTTCTTT,CATQGYTEAFF
TRBD1,TRBV5-4,TRBJ2-7,.,TGTGCCAGCAGTCGGACAGGTAGCTACGAGCAGTACTTC,CASSRTGSYEQYF
.,TRBV20-1,TRBJ1-1,.,TGCAGTGCTAGAAAGGAGGGCGGAGCTTTCTTT,CSARKEGGAFF
.,TRBV3-1/TRBV3-2,TRBJ1-2,.,TGTGCCAGCAGCCAAGAGCTAGCGAAACCGGGACGGTTC,CASSQELAKPGRF
.,TRBV5-1,TRBJ2-7,.,TGCGCCAGCAGCTTGGGGTTCACGGAGAGCTCCTACGAGCAGTACTTC,CASSLGFTESSYEQYF
.,TRBV15,TRBJ2-2,.,TGTGCCACCAGCAGAGATTGGGGTATGGGAGACACCGGGGAGCTGTTTTTT,CATSRDWGMGDTGELFF
TRBD1,TRBV7-9,TRBJ1-4,few,TGTGCCAGCAGCTTAGGACAGGGGAGAGCAACTAATGAAAAACTGTTTTTT,CASSLGQGRATNEKLFF
TRBD1,TRBV6-5,TRBJ1-2,.,TGTGCCAGCAGTTACCCCACGGTACAGGGGAACTATGGCTACACCTTC,CASSYPTVQGNYGYTF
.,TRBV6-5,TRBJ1-1,.,TGTGCCAGCTTTTCCCAAATGAACACTGAAGCTTTCTTT,CASFSQMNTEAFF
TRBD2,TRBV6-5,TRBJ2-1,.,TGTGCCACTTACCGTAGCGGGGGGGCCGCCAATGAGCAGTTCTTC,CATYRSGGAANEQFF
TRBD1,TRBV7-9,TRBJ2-5,once,TGTGCCAGCAGCCTCTTGAGGACAGGGTTTAATTCCCAGTACTTC,CASSLLRTGFNSQYF
.,TRBV30,TRBJ2-7,.,TGTGCCTGGGGGCGACAGAGCTCCTACGAGCAGTACTTC,CAWGRQSSYEQYF
.,TRBV2,TRBJ1-6,.,TGTGCCAGCAGTGAAGAACAGGGAGTAAGGTCACCCCTCCACTTT,CASSEEQGVRSPLHF
TRBD1,TRBV6-6,TRBJ1-2,few,TGTGCCAGCAGTTACCAACAGGGGGTAGTTGACTATGGCTACACCTTC,CASSYQQGVVDYGYTF
.,TRBV2,TRBJ1-5,.,TGTGCCAGCAGTCAACTCCAGGGGTTACAGCCCCAGCATTTT,CASSQLQGLQPQHF
TRBD2,TRBV2,TRBJ2-5,.,TGTGCCAGCAGTGGGGCTAGCGGAGAGACCCAGTACTTC,CASSGASGETQYF
.,TRBV28,TRBJ1-5,few,TGTGCCAGCAAGGAGAGCAATCAGCCCCAGCATTTT,CASKESNQPQHF
TRBD1,TRBV5-6,TRBJ1-1,.,TGTGCCAGCAGCTCTACGGGACAGGGGAACACTGAAGCTTTCTTT,CASSSTGQGNTEAFF